What follows are 27 T cell receptor beta chains derived from one specimen sequenced in a study of siplizumab effects on memory and regulatory T cells. Method: immunoSEQ multiplex PCR; TCRdb's copy keeps in-frame clones and lacks some. The sample shows approximately 110,000 clones, about 93% of them seen only once. The sequenced sample was CD4+ T cells sorted from blood. These TCRs come from a human donor in good health.

The V call is TRBV7-2, the J call TRBJ2-7, with D hard to call. This CDR3 has 14 residues. V lost 1 base to trimming and J lost 3 bases, with 10 bases between them. The germline V gene encodes CDR1 SGHTA and CDR2 FQGNSA. The CDR3 reads CASSLVPKIYEQYF. The CDR3 DNA reads TGTGCCAGCAGCTTAGTCCCAAAAATCTACGAGCAGTACTTC. The variable domain in full, with the rest retrieved from reference TRBV7-2 and TRBJ2-7, is GAGVSQSPSNKVTEKGKDVELRCDPISGHTALYWYRQSLGQGLEFLIYFQGNSAPDKSGLPSDRFSAERTGGSVSTLTIQRTQQEDSAVYLCASSLVPKIYEQYFGPGTRLTVT.

The J gene is TRBJ2-1, the V gene TRBV5-8, with D tentatively TRBD1 (5 bases). Per germline, CDR1 SGHTS and CDR2 YDEGEE. This CDR3 is built from 13 residues. V lost 5 bases, J lost 6 bases, and 12 bases lay in between. This CDR3 reads CASRRITGNEQFF. The CDR3 DNA reads TGTGCCAGCAGACGTATAACAGGCAATGAGCAGTTCTTC.

The J gene is TRBJ2-7, the V gene TRBV5-1; D possibly corresponds to TRBD1 (6 bases). The CDR3 is made up of 14 amino acids. Looked up from germline, CDR1 is SGHRS and CDR2 is YFSETQ. V was shortened by 4 bases and J by 2 bases, with 13 bases between the two germline ends. The CDR3 reads CASSATGQTYEQYF. In DNA, the CDR3 is TGCGCCAGCAGCGCGACAGGCCAGACCTACGAGCAGTACTTC.

The chain recombines TRBV18 with TRBJ2-2, with TRBD1 matching over 8 bases. CDR1 is KGHSH and CDR2 is LQKENI in the germline V gene. This CDR3 has 17 residues. V was clipped by 6 bases and J by 4 bases; unmatched bases: 13. The CDR3 coding sequence is TGTGCCAGCTCCGAGGGCCCAGGGGGCCCGGCCACCGGGGAGCTGTTTTTT. Amino acid sequence: CASSEGPGGPATGELFF.

This rearrangement joins TRBV6-5 to TRBJ2-5; 7 bases align to TRBD1. CDR1 is MNHEY, CDR2 SVGAGI, per germline. V dropped 2 bases and J dropped 2; count of bases not matched to a gene: 2. The CDR3 is made up of 14 amino acids. Written as DNA, the CDR3 is TGTGCCAGCAGTTACGGGGACAGACAAGAGACCCAGTACTTC. It is translated as CASSYGDRQETQYF.

The V gene is TRBV6-6, the J gene TRBJ2-1, with TRBD1 matching over 7 bases. Per the germline V gene, CDR1 is MNHNY and CDR2 is SVGAGI (reference sequence). Losses at the gene ends were 4 bases for V and 2 bases for J; bases not matched to a gene: 8. This CDR3 spans 16 amino acids. Written as DNA, the CDR3 is TGTGCCAGCAGTTCAAACCGGGACAGTACCTACAATGAGCAGTTCTTC. It is translated as CASSSNRDSTYNEQFF.

The V and J genes are TRBV7-8 and TRBJ2-7; 11 positions match TRBD2. V gave up 2 bases and J gave up 4 bases; unmatched junction bases: 10. The CDR3 extends over 17 amino acids. The germline V gene has CDR1 SGHVS and CDR2 FQNEAQ. As DNA, the CDR3 is TGTGCCAGCAGCTTAACTAGCGGGAGCTGGCGTTCGTACGAGCAGTACTTC. Translation: CASSLTSGSWRSYEQYF. The whole variable domain, filled in from reference TRBV7-8 and TRBJ2-7, reads GAGVSQSPRYKVAKRGQDVALRCDPISGHVSLFWYQQALGQGPEFLTYFQNEAQLDKSGLPSDRFFAERPEGSVSTLKIQRTQQEDSAVYLCASSLTSGSWRSYEQYFGPGTRLTVT.

V and J are TRBV7-9 and TRBJ1-4; possibly TRBD1 for D (6 bases). The CDR3 sequence is 15 residues long. Trimming removed 1 base at V and 7 bases at J, with 13 bases between. Germline V CDR1 and CDR2: SEHNR, FQNEAQ (reference sequence). CDR3 amino acids: CASSLVAGAGEKLFF. The CDR3 nucleotides are TGTGCCAGCAGCTTAGTCGCAGGGGCCGGTGAAAAACTGTTTTTT.

V and J are TRBV11-1 and TRBJ2-3; a weak D match, TRBD2 (5 bases). The CDR3 loop spans 16 amino acids. The V end lost 5 bases, the J end lost 2 bases, and 17 bases lay between the germline ends. From germline, CDR1 is SGHAT and CDR2 FQDESV (reference sequence). CDR3 protein: CASSQGSGITTDTQYF. The CDR3 region has the DNA TGTGCCAGCAGCCAAGGGTCCGGGATAACCACAGATACGCAGTATTTT.

J is TRBJ2-7 and V is TRBV7-2; D unresolved. Trimming took 7 bases from V and 1 from J, leaving 14 bases between them. CDR1 and CDR2 (germline): SGHTA, FQGNSA. The length of the CDR3 is 14 residues. The chain's CDR3 is CASNVGDISYEQYF. CDR3 bases: TGTGCCAGCAACGTAGGAGACATTTCCTACGAGCAGTACTTC.

This clone appeared a few times. The chain joins TRBV19 to TRBJ2-1, with 8 positions matching TRBD1. Trimming cost V 3 bases and J 3 bases; bases outside gene matches: 7. The germline V gene encodes CDR1 LNHDA and CDR2 SQIVND (reference sequence). CDR3 length equals 16 residues. The CDR3 nucleotides read TGTGCCAGTAGTATCCGAGACAGGGGTGACTACAATGAGCAGTTCTTC. Its translation is CASSIRDRGDYNEQFF.

V is TRBV28 and J is TRBJ1-4; D is unclear. Trimming took off 10 bases at V and 5 bases at J, with 20 bases between the two ends. Per germline, CDR1 MDHEN and CDR2 SYDVKM. The length of the CDR3 is 15 residues. The CDR3 sequence is CATNPLLELNEKLFF. CDR3 bases: TGTGCCACCAACCCCCTTTTGGAGTTAAATGAAAAACTGTTTTTT.

The gene calls are TRBV4-1 and TRBJ2-7, with 11 bases identical to TRBD1. The trim removed 4 bases at V and 0 bases at J, leaving 2 bases unmatched. Germline lookup yields CDR1 MGHRA and CDR2 YSYEKL. The CDR3 runs 15 residues. The CDR3 DNA reads as TGCGCCAGCAGCCGGGGGACAGGGGGCTCCTACGAGCAGTACTTC. This gives the protein CASSRGTGGSYEQYF.

The gene calls are TRBV10-1 and TRBJ1-6; D is unclear. In germline, CDR1 is WNHNN, CDR2 SYGVQD (reference sequence). The CDR3 totals 10 residues. Between the trimmed V and J ends, which lost 5 bases and 8 bases, there was a span of 1 base. DNA of the CDR3: TGCGCCAGCAGTTATTCACCCCTCCACTTT. The encoded protein is CASSYSPLHF.

The chain combines TRBV4-2 with TRBJ1-5; TRBD1 matches 8 bases. The germline CDR1 and CDR2 sequences are LGHNA and YNFKEQ. The CDR3 sequence is 14 residues long. V shed 4 bases, J shed 6 bases, and the junction held 5 bases outside the gene matches. This CDR3 reads CASSLGQGGQPQHF. CDR3 bases: TGTGCCAGCAGCCTAGGACAGGGCGGTCAGCCCCAGCATTTT.

The V call is TRBV21-1, the J call TRBJ1-2; the table's TRBD1 call for D was not verified on the DNA. TRBV21-1 is a documented pseudogene. This CDR3 is built from 12 residues. The CDR3 region is CASSLDSYGYTF. The CDR3 DNA sequence: TGTGCCAGCAGCCTTGACAGCTATGGCTACACCTTC.

The chain carries TRBV15 and TRBJ1-2; TRBD1 aligns across 10 bases. Germline V gene lookup returns CDR1 LNHNV and CDR2 YYDKDF (reference sequence). The trim removed 3 bases at V and 1 base at J, leaving 8 bases unmatched. The CDR3 consists of 17 residues. CDR3 sequence (DNA): TGTGCCACCAGCAGGAGAGGGACAGGGGCGCTTAACTATGGCTACACCTTC. This gives the protein CATSRRGTGALNYGYTF.

The chain has TRBV6-5 and TRBJ1-6; D ambiguous. Germline V gene lookup returns CDR1 MNHEY and CDR2 SVGAGI. The CDR3 spans 14 residues. The V and J ends lost 5 bases and 8 bases respectively, with 13 bases between them. The CDR3 sequence: CASSNKGPYSPLHF. In DNA, the CDR3 is TGTGCCAGCAGTAATAAGGGCCCCTATTCACCCCTCCACTTT.

In DNA form, the CDR3 reads TGTGCCAGCAGCCTAGGGACTCTCGGAGGCTACGAGCAGTACTTC. Its protein is CASSLGTLGGYEQYF. The chain has TRBV9 and TRBJ2-7, with D tentatively TRBD2 (6 bases). V lost 4 bases and J 3 bases, leaving 17 bases between the germline ends. CDR1 is SGDLS and CDR2 is YYNGEE in the germline V gene. The CDR3 length is 15 residues.

The genes are TRBV21-1 and TRBJ1-5. TRBV21-1 is tagged as a pseudogene. The CDR3 consists of 17 residues. The chain's CDR3 is CASSGRRDLYSNQPQHF. The CDR3 DNA sequence: TGTGCCAGCAGCGGGCGCCGGGATCTCTATAGCAATCAGCCCCAGCATTTT.

J is TRBJ2-7 and V is TRBV5-6, with 9 positions matching TRBD1. J lost 5 bases, V lost 0 bases, and 0 bases had no gene match. Looked up from germline, CDR1 is SGHDT and CDR2 is YYEEEE. This CDR3 contains 13 residues. Here the CDR3 DNA reads TGTGCCAGCAGCTTGGGGACAGGGGACGAGCAGTACTTC. Residues: CASSLGTGDEQYF.

In the case of this clone: The junction does not match germline at one end; this may be a read error. The chain carries TRBV7-7 and TRBJ2-1; weak D call: TRBD2 (7 bases). Germline V CDR1 and CDR2: SSHAT, FNYEAQ (reference sequence). The CDR3 extends over 15 amino acids. The chain's CDR3 is CASSLGGGRNNEQFF. The CDR3 nucleotides read TGTGCTAGCAGCTTAGGGGGAGGGCGCAACAATGAGCAGTTCTTC.

The genes are TRBV7-3 and TRBJ2-5, with D perhaps TRBD2 (6 bases). The germline V and J ends were trimmed by 5 bases and 5 bases, with 12 bases remaining between them. The CDR3 extends over 13 amino acids. CDR1 and CDR2 from the germline V gene are SGHTA and FQGTGA. This CDR3 reads CASSPRGWETQYF. In DNA, the CDR3 is TGTGCCAGCAGCCCCCGGGGGTGGGAGACCCAGTACTTC.

CDR3 bases: TGTGCCAGCACCCGGACAGGGGGCGCGAGGGACACTGAAGCTTTCTTT. Its protein product is CASTRTGGARDTEAFF. The V and J genes are TRBV6-6 and TRBJ1-1; 11 bases are a match to TRBD1. Germline V gives CDR1 MNHNY, CDR2 SVGAGI (reference sequence). The CDR3 is 16 amino acids. J was trimmed by 3 bases and V by 7 bases; bases with no gene match: 10.

This clone showed up just once. The V call is TRBV5-1, the J call TRBJ1-2; TRBD1 might be the D (5 bases). The CDR3 consists of 15 residues. Germline V lookup: CDR1 SGHRS, CDR2 YFSETQ. Trimming cost V 0 bases and J 6 bases, with 15 bases left between them. CDR3 loop: CASSLASDRGDGYTF. CDR3 nucleotides: TGCGCCAGCAGCTTGGCTAGTGACCGGGGGGATGGCTACACCTTC.

CDR3 nucleotides: TGTGCCAGCAGGTTTACGACAGGGAACACTGAAGCTTTCTTT. It encodes CASRFTTGNTEAFF. The chain carries TRBV6-5 and TRBJ1-1; TRBD1 might be the D (6 bases). V shed 6 bases and J shed 1 base, with 12 bases lying between them. This CDR3 is built from 14 residues. Per the germline V gene, CDR1 is MNHEY and CDR2 is SVGAGI.

The chain uses TRBV10-3 and TRBJ2-3; the match to TRBD2 covers 7 bases. The CDR3 contains 14 residues. V gave up 6 bases and J gave up 3 bases; unmatched junction bases: 6. Germline V gene sequence: CDR1 ENHRY, CDR2 SYGVKD. The CDR3 is CAIRRLADTDTQYF. For the CDR3, the DNA is TGTGCCATCAGGAGACTAGCTGATACAGATACGCAGTATTTT.